This is a list of T cell receptor beta chains from one sample in a study of blood T cell repertoires in COVID-19. The assay was immunoSEQ multiplex PCR, and TCRdb's table has in-frame clones only and misses some. In the table there are about 220,000 clones, roughly 80% of which are singletons. The sample comprised peripheral blood. These receptors were taken from a human donor in a cohort sampled during active COVID-19. CDR3s include the opening cysteine and the closing phenylalanine or tryptophan. The D gene is left open where the match is weak. Clone size is given for some rows only: seen once, a few or many times, or a class if the clone is expanded.

TRBD1 TRBJ2-7 NA TRBV19 TGTGCCACCGCGGGACAGGGCTTTTACGAGCAGTACTTC CATAGQGFYEQYF
NA TRBJ1-1 NA TRBV14 TGTGCCAGCAGCCAAGCCGCCCCCCAAGCTTCCTTT CASSQAAPQASF
NA TRBJ2-2 NA TRBV7-9 TGTGCCAGCAGCCCCAGGGGCGGGCGGAACACCGGGGAGCTGTTTTTT CASSPRGGRNTGELFF
TRBD1 TRBJ1-1 NA TRBV28 TGTGCCAGCAGTCTAGGGACAGGGGCAACGAGGTTCACTGAAGCTTTCTTT CASSLGTGATRFTEAFF
TRBD2 TRBJ2-7 NA TRBV6-5 TGTGCCAGCAGTTGGGCTAGCGGGATCCACGAGCAGTACTTC CASSWASGIHEQYF
TRBD1 TRBJ1-3 NA TRBV27 TGTGCCAGCAGTTGGACAGGGGCCTCTGGAAACACCATATATTTT CASSWTGASGNTIYF
NA TRBJ2-2 NA TRBV27 TGTGCCACCGGGGTGGGTGGGGCGAACACCGGGGAGCTGTTTTTT CATGVGGANTGELFF
NA TRBJ1-1 NA TRBV28 TGTGCCAGCAGTACAGGTTTCGGGACTGAAGCTTTCTTT CASSTGFGTEAFF
TRBD1 TRBJ1-5 NA TRBV7-2 TGTGCCAGCAGAGAGACAGGGGGCTATCAGCCCCAGCATTTT CASRETGGYQPQHF
NA TRBJ1-2 NA TRBV18 TGTGCCAGCTCACTACTCGACGGAGAGAATGGCTACACCTTC CASSLLDGENGYTF
NA TRBJ2-1 NA TRBV11-2 TGTGCCAGCAGCGGTGGGCTAGAGCAGTTCTTC CASSGGLEQFF
NA TRBJ1-1 NA TRBV24-1 TGTGCCACCAGGGCCGGGGTGAGGGCTGAAGCTTTCTTT CATRAGVRAEAFF
TRBD1 TRBJ2-7 NA TRBV5-4 TGTGCCAGCAGCCCAGCCCCGGACAGGGGCTACGAGCAGTACTTC CASSPAPDRGYEQYF
TRBD2 TRBJ2-7 NA TRBV10-3 TGTGCCATCAGGCGCACAGCGGGAGCAAACGAGCAGTACTTC CAIRRTAGANEQYF
TRBD1 TRBJ1-2 NA TRBV2 TGTGCCAGCAGTACCCCAACAGGGGCTGGCTACACCTTC CASSTPTGAGYTF
NA TRBJ1-3 NA TRBV3-1/TRBV3-2 TGTGCCAGCAGCCAAGGAGTATACCTCAATTTT CASSQGVYLNF
TRBD1 TRBJ1-2 NA TRBV7-8 TGTGCCAGCAGCCGAGTCCCGGGACAGGGGGCGGGTGGCTACACCTTC CASSRVPGQGAGGYTF
NA TRBJ2-5 NA TRBV5-1 TGCGCCAGCAGCCGGGTGGGAGAGACCCAGTACTTC CASSRVGETQYF
TRBD1 TRBJ2-2 once TRBV7-8 TGTGCCAGCAGCCCAGTGGGGACAGGGTACACCGGGGAGCTGTTTTTT CASSPVGTGYTGELFF
TRBD2 TRBJ2-7 NA TRBV4-2 TGTGCCAGCAGCCAAGTTGCGGGGGACTCCTACGAGCAGTACTTC CASSQVAGDSYEQYF
NA TRBJ2-2 NA TRBV19 TGTGCCAGTAGTATGGGGGGGCTGATCACCGGGGAGCTGTTTTTT CASSMGGLITGELFF
TRBD2 TRBJ2-7 NA TRBV5-6 TGTGCCAGCAGCTCCTTAGCGGGATTGTACGAGCAGTACTTC CASSSLAGLYEQYF